This TCR beta chain stems from a study of cytomegalovirus exposure and HLA in healthy donors. This clone was picked up a small number of times. The PCR employed 60 Vbeta primers together with 13 Jbeta primers. Here immunoSEQ multiplex PCR was the method, and the copy in TCRdb shows in-frame clones only, minus some. Counted here are about 130,000 clones, around a tenth occurring once; the ten biggest clones make up under 2%. Sequencing used PBMCs. The sequence was obtained from a man in his forties or fifties in good health and CMV-seronegative.

The CDR3 loop is CASSSGLEQFF. The CDR3 DNA reads TGTGCCAGCAGTTCCGGACTGGAGCAGTTCTTC. The chain recombines TRBV7-8 with TRBJ2-1; D might be TRBD2 (5 bases). The CDR3 sequence is 11 residues long. Deletions cut 6 bases from V and 10 bases from J, with 10 bases between. Germline values: CDR1 SGHVS, CDR2 FQNEAQ.